Each of the 21 T cell receptor beta chains below was sequenced from the same sample in a study of blood T cell repertoires in COVID-19. The assay was immunoSEQ multiplex PCR, and TCRdb's table has in-frame clones only and misses some. The sample carries roughly 120,000 clones, about nine tenths recorded once. What was sequenced was peripheral blood. These receptors all stem from a human donor in a cohort sampled during active COVID-19.

V and J are TRBV6-5 and TRBJ2-7, with 11 bases identical to TRBD2. This CDR3 has 15 residues. The junction had 8 bases not matched to a gene; V was cut back by 4 bases and J by 6 bases. Germline values: CDR1 MNHEY, CDR2 SVGAGI. The CDR3 sequence: CASSSLTSGSGEQYF. The CDR3 region has the DNA TGTGCCAGCAGTTCCCTCACTAGCGGGAGCGGCGAGCAGTACTTC.

The chain is built from TRBV29-1 and TRBJ2-1, with no clear D. Germline V CDR1 and CDR2: SQVTM, ANQGSEA. V was pared by 5 bases and J by 8 bases, with 10 bases between. There are 11 residues in the CDR3. In DNA form, the CDR3 reads TGCAGCGTTACTTCCCGGGATGAGCAGTTCTTC. Translated: CSVTSRDEQFF.

V is TRBV19 and J is TRBJ2-5; D perhaps matches TRBD2 (5 bases). Germline-derived CDR1 and CDR2 are LNHDA and SQIVND (reference sequence). V lost 5 bases and J 5 bases, leaving 18 bases between the germline ends. The CDR3 is 15 residues long. This CDR3 is CASSVPGRKRETQYF. The CDR3 bases are TGTGCCAGTAGTGTCCCGGGAAGAAAAAGGGAGACCCAGTACTTC.

The chain carries TRBV28 and TRBJ1-6; D possibly corresponds to TRBD1 (6 bases). The germline CDR1 and CDR2 sequences are MDHEN and SYDVKM. The CDR3 contains 15 residues. The V end was cut by 5 bases, the J end by 5 bases, with 13 bases between. The DNA for the CDR3 is TGTGCCAGCAGTGCGACAGGACTCCATAATTCACCCCTCCACTTT. The encoded protein is CASSATGLHNSPLHF.

The chain is built from TRBV4-1 and TRBJ2-7; D not certain. The germline CDR1 and CDR2 sequences are MGHRA and YSYEKL. This CDR3 comprises 16 residues. V gave up 0 bases and J gave up 0 bases, with 12 bases separating them. CDR3 in DNA: TGCGCCAGCAGCCAAGATTATCGCTCTAGCTCCTACGAGCAGTACTTC. Protein: CASSQDYRSSSYEQYF.

V gene TRBV5-6 combines with J gene TRBJ1-5; D may be TRBD1 (5 bases). Germline CDR1 and CDR2: SGHDT and YYEEEE. The length of the CDR3 is 15 residues. V lost 4 bases and J lost 0, with 11 bases in between. CDR3 DNA: TGTGCCAGCAGCCGGGGGTCTGGTAGCAATCAGCCCCAGCATTTT. The encoded protein is CASSRGSGSNQPQHF. The entire variable domain, with the rest obtained from reference TRBV5-6 and TRBJ1-5, is as follows: DAGVTQSPTHLIKTRGQQVTLRCSPKSGHDTVSWYQQALGQGPQFIFQYYEEEERQRGNFPDRFSGHQFPNYSSELNVNALLLGDSALYLCASSRGSGSNQPQHFGDGTRLSIL.

This sequence joins TRBV11-2 and TRBJ2-5, with 13 bases fitting TRBD2. Per the germline V gene, CDR1 is SGHAT and CDR2 is FQNNGV. CDR3 length equals 15 residues. The trim removed 1 base at V and 5 bases at J, leaving 1 base unmatched. The CDR3 coding sequence is TGTGCCAGCAGCTTAGTACTAGCGGGGGGGGAGACCCAGTACTTC. It encodes CASSLVLAGGETQYF.

The chain links TRBV30 to TRBJ2-7, with TRBD2 as a possible D gene (8 bases). The CDR3 extends over 15 amino acids. Germline loops: CDR1 GTSNPN, CDR2 SVGIG (reference sequence). The V end was cut by 4 bases, the J end by 6 bases, with 22 bases between. CDR3 loop: CAWNRQGLGSTEQYF. The DNA for the CDR3 is TGTGCCTGGAACAGACAGGGACTAGGGTCCACCGAGCAGTACTTC.

The chain carries TRBV11-2 and TRBJ2-7; possibly TRBD1 for D (6 bases). The CDR3 contains 15 residues. Germline-derived CDR1 and CDR2 are SGHAT and FQNNGV. The germline V and J ends were trimmed by 4 bases and 0 bases, with 13 bases remaining between them. CDR3 DNA sequence: TGTGCCAGCAGCTCTGGGACACAGAGCTCCTACGAGCAGTACTTC. Protein product: CASSSGTQSSYEQYF. The variable domain in full, with the rest retrieved from reference TRBV11-2 and TRBJ2-7, is EAGVAQSPRYKIIEKRQSVAFWCNPISGHATLYWYQQILGQGPKLLIQFQNNGVVDDSQLPKDRFSAERLKGVDSTLKIQPAKLEDSAVYLCASSSGTQSSYEQYFGPGTRLTVT.

The chain joins TRBV5-4 to TRBJ2-7, with 9 nucleotides matching TRBD2. This CDR3 region has 15 residues. Unmatched junction bases numbered 8, after V lost 4 bases and J lost 3 bases. Germline V CDR1 and CDR2: SGHNT, YYREEE (reference sequence). This chain's CDR3 is CASSPEGGRVYEQYF. The CDR3 nucleotides are TGTGCCAGCAGCCCTGAGGGCGGGAGGGTCTACGAGCAGTACTTC.

The J gene is TRBJ1-2, the V gene TRBV5-5, with a weak D call TRBD1 (6 bases). From germline, CDR1 is SGHKS and CDR2 YYEKEE (reference sequence). V was cut by 3 bases and J by 7 bases, with 25 bases left in between. The CDR3 sequence is 17 residues long. The CDR3 sequence: CASSWTRMFNRVGGYTF. The CDR3 nucleotides are TGTGCCAGCAGCTGGACCCGAATGTTTAACAGGGTTGGTGGCTACACCTTC. The full variable domain, with the rest looked up from reference TRBV5-5 and TRBJ1-2, is DAGVTQSPTHLIKTRGQQVTLRCSPISGHKSVSWYQQVLGQGPQFIFQYYEKEERGRGNFPDRFSARQFPNYSSELNVNALLLGDSALYLCASSWTRMFNRVGGYTFGSGTRLTVV.

The chain combines TRBV5-1 with TRBJ1-6; D is unresolved. CDR1 and CDR2 (germline): SGHRS, YFSETQ. CDR3 size: 16 residues. Deletions cut 5 bases from V and 6 bases from J, with 18 bases between. CDR3 DNA: TGCGCCAGCAGTCCCCGTGAGGGAGGACGTAATTCACCCCTCCACTTT. Residues: CASSPREGGRNSPLHF.

This chain joins TRBV27 and TRBJ2-7, with 8 bases that match TRBD1. CDR3 length: 15 residues. Germline assignment: CDR1 MNHEY and CDR2 SMNVEV (reference sequence). Germline trimming cut 3 bases from V and 2 bases from J; bases unmatched to any gene: 6. The CDR3 region is CASSFWDRCPYEQYF. CDR3 DNA sequence: TGTGCCAGCAGTTTTTGGGACAGGTGTCCCTACGAGCAGTACTTC.

This chain connects TRBV12-5 to TRBJ2-3; 15 positions agree with TRBD2. This CDR3 has 16 amino acids. The germline V gene encodes CDR1 LGHNT and CDR2 FRNRAP. V shed 5 bases, J shed 5 bases, and the junction held 5 bases outside the gene matches. The CDR3 DNA follows: TGTGCTAGTGGTCCGGGGACTAGCGGGAGGCAAGATACGCAGTATTTT. Translation: CASGPGTSGRQDTQYF. Based on the CDR3 plus reference TRBV12-5 and TRBJ2-3, the full variable domain is DARVTQTPRHKVTEMGQEVTMRCQPILGHNTVFWYRQTMMQGLELLAYFRNRAPLDDSGMPKDRFSAEMPDATLATLKIQPSEPRDSAVYFCASGPGTSGRQDTQYFGPGTRLTVL.

The rearrangement links TRBV6-5 to TRBJ2-7; perhaps TRBD2 as D (7 bases). This CDR3 spans 15 amino acids. V gave up 0 bases and J gave up 6 bases, with 15 bases separating them. Germline values: CDR1 MNHEY, CDR2 SVGAGI. In nucleotides, the CDR3 is TGTGCCAGCAGTTACTCCCTTTCGGGGGGCGGCGAGCAGTACTTC. It is translated as CASSYSLSGGGEQYF.

The CDR3 coding sequence is TGTGCCAGCAGTTTACTTGAGACGTCTGGGGCTAGGGGGGAGACCCAGTACTTC. Residues: CASSLLETSGARGETQYF. This chain uses TRBV28 with TRBJ2-5, with D perhaps matching TRBD1 (6 bases). V gave up 2 bases and J gave up 5 bases, with 24 bases separating them. The CDR3 loop spans 18 amino acids. Germline lookup yields CDR1 MDHEN and CDR2 SYDVKM.

V is TRBV29-1 and J is TRBJ1-2, with TRBD1 identical over 8 bases. From germline, CDR1 is SQVTM and CDR2 ANQGSEA. The CDR3 runs to 12 residues. V lost 7 bases and J lost 2; bases outside the gene matches: 3. The CDR3 is CSAGQGNYGYTF. The CDR3, as DNA: TGCAGCGCAGGACAGGGCAACTATGGCTACACCTTC.

This chain connects TRBV28 to TRBJ1-4; D is possibly TRBD1 (6 bases). Germline-derived CDR1 and CDR2 are MDHEN and SYDVKM. Trimming removed 4 bases at V and 5 bases at J, with 14 bases between. The CDR3 contains 15 residues. DNA for the CDR3: TGTGCCAGCAGTTATCAGGGGTTAAGGAATGAAAAACTGTTTTTT. Its translation is CASSYQGLRNEKLFF.

This chain joins TRBV5-4 and TRBJ2-3; 8 positions match TRBD1. Trimming at V came to 1 base and at J to 6 bases, leaving 4 bases not matched to a gene. The CDR3 consists of 14 residues. Germline-derived CDR1 and CDR2 are SGHNT and YYREEE (reference sequence). This CDR3 is CASSLRTGRDTQYF. CDR3 in DNA: TGTGCCAGCAGCTTGCGGACAGGGCGCGATACGCAGTATTTT.

This chain joins TRBV7-2 and TRBJ1-1; 9 bases are a match to TRBD1. CDR1 and CDR2 (germline): SGHTA, FQGNSA. The V gene end was trimmed by 7 bases and the J gene end by 8 bases; junction bases not matched to a gene: 11. The CDR3 loop spans 14 amino acids. In DNA, the CDR3 is TGTGCCAGCACCCAAGCGACAGGGGGTACCGAAGCTTTCTTT. It encodes CASTQATGGTEAFF. Complete variable domain (other parts from reference TRBV7-2 and TRBJ1-1): GAGVSQSPSNKVTEKGKDVELRCDPISGHTALYWYRQSLGQGLEFLIYFQGNSAPDKSGLPSDRFSAERTGGSVSTLTIQRTQQEDSAVYLCASTQATGGTEAFFGQGTRLTVV.

The chain employs TRBV6-5 and TRBJ1-4, with D perhaps matching TRBD1 (6 bases). Germline V gene sequence: CDR1 MNHEY, CDR2 SVGAGI. The CDR3 is 14 amino acids. Trimming shortened V by 8 bases and J by 5 bases, and 15 bases separated the two germline ends. The CDR3 DNA reads as TGTGCCAGCGGATTAAAAACAGGGAATGAAAAACTGTTTTTT. Amino acid sequence: CASGLKTGNEKLFF.